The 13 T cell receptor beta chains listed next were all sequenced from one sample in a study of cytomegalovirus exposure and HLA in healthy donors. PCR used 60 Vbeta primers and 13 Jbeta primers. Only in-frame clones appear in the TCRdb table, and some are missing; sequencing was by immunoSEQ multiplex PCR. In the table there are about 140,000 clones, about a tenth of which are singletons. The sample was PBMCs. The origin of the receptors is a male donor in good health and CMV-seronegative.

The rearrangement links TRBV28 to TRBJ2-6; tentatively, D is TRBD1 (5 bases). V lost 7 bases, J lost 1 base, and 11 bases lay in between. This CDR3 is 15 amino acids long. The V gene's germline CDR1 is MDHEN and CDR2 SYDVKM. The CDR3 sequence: CASKAGFSGANVLTF. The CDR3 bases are TGTGCCAGCAAGGCAGGGTTTTCTGGGGCCAACGTCCTGACTTTC.

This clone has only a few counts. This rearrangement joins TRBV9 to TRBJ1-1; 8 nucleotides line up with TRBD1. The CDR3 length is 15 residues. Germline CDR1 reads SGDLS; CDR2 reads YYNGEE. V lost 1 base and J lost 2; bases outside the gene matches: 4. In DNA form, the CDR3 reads TGTGCCAGCAGCGTACTCGGGACAGGTAACACTGAAGCTTTCTTT. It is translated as CASSVLGTGNTEAFF.

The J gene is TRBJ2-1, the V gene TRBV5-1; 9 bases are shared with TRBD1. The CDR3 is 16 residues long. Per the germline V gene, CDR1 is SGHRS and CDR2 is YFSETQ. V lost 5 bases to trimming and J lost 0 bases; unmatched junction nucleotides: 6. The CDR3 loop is CASRPQGASSYNEQFF. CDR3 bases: TGCGCCAGCAGACCACAGGGGGCGAGCTCCTACAATGAGCAGTTCTTC.

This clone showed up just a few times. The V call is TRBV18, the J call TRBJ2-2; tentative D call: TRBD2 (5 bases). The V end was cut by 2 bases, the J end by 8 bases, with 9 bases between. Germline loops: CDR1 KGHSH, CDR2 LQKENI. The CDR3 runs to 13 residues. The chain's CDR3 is CASSPIGGGELFF. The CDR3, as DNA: TGTGCCAGCTCACCAATCGGCGGGGGGGAGCTGTTTTTT. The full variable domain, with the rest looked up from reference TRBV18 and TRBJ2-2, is NAGVMQNPRHLVRRRGQEARLRCSPMKGHSHVYWYRQLPEEGLKFMVYLQKENIIDESGMPKERFSAEFPKEGPSILRIQQVVRGDSAAYFCASSPIGGGELFFGEGSRLTVL.

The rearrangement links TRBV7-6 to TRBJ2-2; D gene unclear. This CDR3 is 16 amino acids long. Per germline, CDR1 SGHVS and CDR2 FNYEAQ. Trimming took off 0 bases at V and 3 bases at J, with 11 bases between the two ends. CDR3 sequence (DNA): TGTGCCAGCAGCTTAGCCGAAGCCATATACACCGGGGAGCTGTTTTTT. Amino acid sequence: CASSLAEAIYTGELFF.

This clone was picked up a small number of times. The CDR3 DNA follows: TGTGCCAGCAGCTCGCCCGGAGGAGAGTCACCCCTCCACTTT. As protein: CASSSPGGESPLHF. This chain connects TRBV7-8 to TRBJ1-6; D is unclear. The ends were cut back, 4 bases at V and 10 bases at J, with 14 bases in the middle. CDR3 length equals 14 residues. Germline V gene lookup returns CDR1 SGHVS and CDR2 FQNEAQ.

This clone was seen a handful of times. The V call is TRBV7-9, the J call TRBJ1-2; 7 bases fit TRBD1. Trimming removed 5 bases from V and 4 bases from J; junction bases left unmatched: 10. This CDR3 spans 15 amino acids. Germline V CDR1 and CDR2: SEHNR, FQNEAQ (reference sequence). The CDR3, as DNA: TGTGCCAGCAGCCCACAGGGGCCACCCCTCTATGGCTACACCTTC. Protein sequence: CASSPQGPPLYGYTF.

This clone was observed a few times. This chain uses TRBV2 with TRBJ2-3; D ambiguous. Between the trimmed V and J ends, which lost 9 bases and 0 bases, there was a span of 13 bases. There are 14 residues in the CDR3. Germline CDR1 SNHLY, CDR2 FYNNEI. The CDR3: CARRMEPSTDTQYF. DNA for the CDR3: TGTGCCAGAAGAATGGAGCCTAGCACAGATACGCAGTATTTT.

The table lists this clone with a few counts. CDR3 in DNA: TGTGCCAGTAGTATTCTGCTTCCAGGGTACACTGAAGCTTTCTTT. Translation: CASSILLPGYTEAFF. The chain employs TRBV19 and TRBJ1-1, with D possibly TRBD1 on 5 matching bases. The V and J ends lost 3 bases and 3 bases respectively, with 14 bases between them. Germline V lookup: CDR1 LNHDA, CDR2 SQIVND (reference sequence). This CDR3 has 15 residues.

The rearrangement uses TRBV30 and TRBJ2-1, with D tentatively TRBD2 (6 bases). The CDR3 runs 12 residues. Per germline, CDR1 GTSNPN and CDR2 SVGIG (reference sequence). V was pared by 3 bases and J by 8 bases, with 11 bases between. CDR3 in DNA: TGTGCCTGGAGCGGGAGTGGGGATGAGCAGTTCTTC. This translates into CAWSGSGDEQFF.

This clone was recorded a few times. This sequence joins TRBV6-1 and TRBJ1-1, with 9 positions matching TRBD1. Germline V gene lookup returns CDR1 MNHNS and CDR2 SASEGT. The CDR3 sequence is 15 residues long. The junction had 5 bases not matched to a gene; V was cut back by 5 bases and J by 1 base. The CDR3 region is CASSLPTGGNTEAFF. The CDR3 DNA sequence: TGTGCCAGCAGTCTACCGACAGGGGGGAACACTGAAGCTTTCTTT.

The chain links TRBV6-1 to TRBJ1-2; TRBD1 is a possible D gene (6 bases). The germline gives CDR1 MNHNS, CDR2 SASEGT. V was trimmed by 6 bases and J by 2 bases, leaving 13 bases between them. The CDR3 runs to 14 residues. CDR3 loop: CASRRTVFNYGYTF. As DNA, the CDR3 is TGTGCCAGCAGGAGGACAGTCTTCAACTATGGCTACACCTTC.

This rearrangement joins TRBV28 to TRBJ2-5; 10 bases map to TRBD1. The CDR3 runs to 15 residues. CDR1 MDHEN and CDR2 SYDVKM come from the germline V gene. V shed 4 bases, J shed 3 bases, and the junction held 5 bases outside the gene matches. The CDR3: CASSSSGQGKETQYF. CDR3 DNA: TGTGCCAGCAGTTCATCGGGACAGGGGAAAGAGACCCAGTACTTC.